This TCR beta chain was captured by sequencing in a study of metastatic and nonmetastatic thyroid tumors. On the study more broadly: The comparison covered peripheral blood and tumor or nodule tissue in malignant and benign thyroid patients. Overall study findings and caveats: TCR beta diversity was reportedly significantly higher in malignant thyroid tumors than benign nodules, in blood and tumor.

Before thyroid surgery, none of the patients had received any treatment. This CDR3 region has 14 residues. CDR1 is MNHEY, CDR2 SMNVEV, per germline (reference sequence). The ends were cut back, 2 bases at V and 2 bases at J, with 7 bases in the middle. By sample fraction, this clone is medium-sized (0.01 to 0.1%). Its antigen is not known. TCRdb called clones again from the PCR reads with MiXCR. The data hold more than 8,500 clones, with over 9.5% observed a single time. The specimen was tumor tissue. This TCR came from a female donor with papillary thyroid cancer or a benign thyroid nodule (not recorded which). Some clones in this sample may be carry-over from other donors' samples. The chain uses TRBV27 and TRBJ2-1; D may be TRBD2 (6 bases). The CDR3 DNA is TGTGCCAGCAGTTTAGCGGGGACCTACAATGAGCAGTTCTTC. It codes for CASSLAGTYNEQFF.